This TCR beta chain stems from a study of CD8+ T cells in alopecia areata. Study outcomes and limitations: Scalp specimens additionally yield sequences from normal skin's resident alphabeta T cells. Mouse data revealed clearer TCR sharing than patient data did, a gap possibly tied to HLA. Across lesional scalp, and particularly alopecia totalis/universalis, clonality surpassed that of normal scalp.

As for this clone: The target antigen is unknown.

The length of the CDR3 is 14 residues. Germline CDR1 MNHEY, CDR2 SMNVEV (reference sequence). V was shortened by 1 base and J by 3 bases, with 10 bases between the two germline ends. PBMCs served as the source from which CD4+ and CD8+ T cells were sorted. Sequencing templates came from extracted RNA that was reverse transcribed into cDNA. TCRdb keeps only in-frame clones here, not all; method: immunoSEQ multiplex PCR. The sample consists of about 200,000 clones, approximately 60% of them appearing once. This chain connects TRBV27 to TRBJ2-7, with D unclear. The TCR originated in a human donor in good health. Source material: CD8+ T cells sorted from blood. CDR3 sequence (DNA): TGTGCCAGCAGTTTATTAGGGCAGGACTACGAGCAGTACTTC. Translation gives CASSLLGQDYEQYF.